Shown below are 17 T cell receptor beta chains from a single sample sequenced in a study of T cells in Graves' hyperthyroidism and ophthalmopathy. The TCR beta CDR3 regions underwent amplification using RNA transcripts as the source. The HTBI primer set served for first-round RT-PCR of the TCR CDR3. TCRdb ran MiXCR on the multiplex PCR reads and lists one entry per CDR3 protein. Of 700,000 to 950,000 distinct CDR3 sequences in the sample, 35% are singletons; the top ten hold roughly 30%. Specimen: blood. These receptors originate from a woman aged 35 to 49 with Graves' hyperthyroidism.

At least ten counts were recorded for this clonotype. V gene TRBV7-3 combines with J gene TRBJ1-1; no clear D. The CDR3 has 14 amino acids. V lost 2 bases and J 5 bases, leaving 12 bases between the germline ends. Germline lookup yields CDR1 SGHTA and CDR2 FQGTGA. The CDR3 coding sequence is TGTGCCAGCAGCTTAGACTGGAGGGTAACTGAAGCTTTCTTT. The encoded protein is CASSLDWRVTEAFF.

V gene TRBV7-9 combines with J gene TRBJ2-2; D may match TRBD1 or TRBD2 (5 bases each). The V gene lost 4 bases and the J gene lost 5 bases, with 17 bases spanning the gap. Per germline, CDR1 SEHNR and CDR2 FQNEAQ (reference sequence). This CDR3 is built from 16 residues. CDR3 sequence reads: CASSSQRGAETGELFF. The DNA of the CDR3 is TGTGCCAGCAGCTCCCAAAGAGGGGCCGAAACCGGGGAGCTGTTTTTT. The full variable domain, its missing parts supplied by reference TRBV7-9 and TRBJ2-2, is DTGVSQNPRHKITKRGQNVTFRCDPISEHNRLYWYRQTLGQGPEFLTYFQNEAQLEKSRLLSDRFSAERPKGSFSTLEIQRTEQGDSAMYLCASSSQRGAETGELFFGEGSRLTVL.

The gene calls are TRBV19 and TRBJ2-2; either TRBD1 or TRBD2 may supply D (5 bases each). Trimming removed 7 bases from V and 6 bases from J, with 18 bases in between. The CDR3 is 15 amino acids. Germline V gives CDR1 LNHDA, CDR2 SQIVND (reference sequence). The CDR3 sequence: CASTHSTLGAGELFF. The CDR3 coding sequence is TGTGCCAGTACCCATTCGACCTTGGGGGCCGGGGAGCTGTTTTTT.

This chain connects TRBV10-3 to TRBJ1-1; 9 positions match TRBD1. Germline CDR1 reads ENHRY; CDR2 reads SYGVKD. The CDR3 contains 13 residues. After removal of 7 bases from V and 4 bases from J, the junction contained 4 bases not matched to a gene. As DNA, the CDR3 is TGTGCCATCACCCGGGACAGGGCCACTGAAGCTTTCTTT. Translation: CAITRDRATEAFF.

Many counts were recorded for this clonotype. The CDR3 loop reads CASSRLGGGQPQHF. In DNA form, the CDR3 reads TGTGCCAGCAGTCGTCTGGGAGGGGGACAGCCCCAGCATTTT. The chain combines TRBV2 with TRBJ1-5; D may be TRBD1 (6 bases). Trimming took 5 bases from V and 7 from J, leaving 15 bases between them. The CDR3 spans 14 residues. Germline lookup yields CDR1 SNHLY and CDR2 FYNNEI. The full variable domain, completed using reference TRBV2 and TRBJ1-5, is EPEVTQTPSHQVTQMGQEVILRCVPISNHLYFYWYRQILGQKVEFLVSFYNNEISEKSEIFDDQFSVERPDGSNFTLKIRSTKLEDSAMYFCASSRLGGGQPQHFGDGTRLSIL.

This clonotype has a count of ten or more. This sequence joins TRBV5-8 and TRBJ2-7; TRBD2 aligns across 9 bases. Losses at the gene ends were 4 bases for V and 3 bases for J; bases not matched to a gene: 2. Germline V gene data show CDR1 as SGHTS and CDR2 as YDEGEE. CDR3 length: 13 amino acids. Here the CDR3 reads CASSLAGYYEQYF. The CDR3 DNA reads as TGTGCCAGCAGCCTAGCGGGGTACTACGAGCAGTACTTC.

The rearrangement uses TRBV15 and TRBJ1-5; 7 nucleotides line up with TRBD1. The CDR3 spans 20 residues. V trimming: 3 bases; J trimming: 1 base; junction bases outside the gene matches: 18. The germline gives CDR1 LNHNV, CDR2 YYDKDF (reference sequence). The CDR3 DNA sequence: TGTGCCACCAGCAGTTACGGGACTCTCGAAGGGGGCAAAAGCAATCAGCCCCAGCATTTT. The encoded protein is CATSSYGTLEGGKSNQPQHF.

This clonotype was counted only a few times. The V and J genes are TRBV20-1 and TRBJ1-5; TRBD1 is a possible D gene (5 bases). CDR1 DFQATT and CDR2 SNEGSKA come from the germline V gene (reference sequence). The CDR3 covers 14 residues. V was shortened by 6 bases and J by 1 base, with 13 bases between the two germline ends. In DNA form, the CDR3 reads TGCAGTGCCGGTGGGGGATTGAGCAATCAGCCCCAGCATTTT. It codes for CSAGGGLSNQPQHF.

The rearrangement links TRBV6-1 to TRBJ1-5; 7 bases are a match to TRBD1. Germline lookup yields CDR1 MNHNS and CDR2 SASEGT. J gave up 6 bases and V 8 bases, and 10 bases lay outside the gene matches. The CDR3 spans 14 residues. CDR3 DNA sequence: TGTGCCAGCGAGAGACAGGGAGGTGGTCAGCCCCAGCATTTT. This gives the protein CASERQGGGQPQHF.

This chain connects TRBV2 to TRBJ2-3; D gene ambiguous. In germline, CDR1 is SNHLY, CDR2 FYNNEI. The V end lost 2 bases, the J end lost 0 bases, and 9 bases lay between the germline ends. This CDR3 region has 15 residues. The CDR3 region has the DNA TGTGCCAGCAGTGAACCCCGTTATAGCACAGATACGCAGTATTTT. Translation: CASSEPRYSTDTQYF. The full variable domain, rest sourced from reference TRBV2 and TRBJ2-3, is EPEVTQTPSHQVTQMGQEVILRCVPISNHLYFYWYRQILGQKVEFLVSFYNNEISEKSEIFDDQFSVERPDGSNFTLKIRSTKLEDSAMYFCASSEPRYSTDTQYFGPGTRLTVL.

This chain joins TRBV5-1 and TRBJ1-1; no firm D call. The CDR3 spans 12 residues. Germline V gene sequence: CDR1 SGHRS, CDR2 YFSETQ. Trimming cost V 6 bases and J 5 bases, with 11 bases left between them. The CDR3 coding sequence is TGCGCCAGCACCCTCGAAGGGACTGAAGCTTTCTTT. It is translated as CASTLEGTEAFF.

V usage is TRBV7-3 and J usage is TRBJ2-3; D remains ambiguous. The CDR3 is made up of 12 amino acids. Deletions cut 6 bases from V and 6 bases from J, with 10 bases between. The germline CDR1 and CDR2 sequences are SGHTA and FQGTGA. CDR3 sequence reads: CASRNSGDTQYF. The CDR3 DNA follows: TGTGCCAGCAGAAATAGTGGGGATACGCAGTATTTT.

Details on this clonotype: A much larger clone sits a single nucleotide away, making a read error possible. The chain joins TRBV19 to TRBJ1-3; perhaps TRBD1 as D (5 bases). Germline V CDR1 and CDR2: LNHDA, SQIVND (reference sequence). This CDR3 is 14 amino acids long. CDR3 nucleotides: TGTGCCGGTAGTCGAGGGGACTCTGGAAACACCATATATTTT. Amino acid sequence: CAGSRGDSGNTIYF.

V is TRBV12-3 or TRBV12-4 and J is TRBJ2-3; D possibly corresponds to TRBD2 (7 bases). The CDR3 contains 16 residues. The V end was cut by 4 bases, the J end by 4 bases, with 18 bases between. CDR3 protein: CASSYGAAGASDTQYF. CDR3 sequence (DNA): TGTGCCAGCAGTTACGGGGCGGCGGGGGCTTCAGATACGCAGTATTTT.

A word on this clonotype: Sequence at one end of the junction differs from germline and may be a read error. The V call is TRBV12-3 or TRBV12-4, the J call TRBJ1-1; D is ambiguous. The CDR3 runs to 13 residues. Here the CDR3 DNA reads TGTGCCAGCAGGATGTTCCTCAACACCGAAGCTTTCTTT. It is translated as CASRMFLNTEAFF.

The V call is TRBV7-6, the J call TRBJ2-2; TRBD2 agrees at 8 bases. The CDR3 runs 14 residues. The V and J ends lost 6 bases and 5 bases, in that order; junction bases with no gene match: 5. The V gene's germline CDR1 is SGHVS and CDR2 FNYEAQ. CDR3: CASRSGGGTGELFF. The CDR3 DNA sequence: TGTGCCAGCAGAAGCGGGGGCGGGACCGGGGAGCTGTTTTTT.

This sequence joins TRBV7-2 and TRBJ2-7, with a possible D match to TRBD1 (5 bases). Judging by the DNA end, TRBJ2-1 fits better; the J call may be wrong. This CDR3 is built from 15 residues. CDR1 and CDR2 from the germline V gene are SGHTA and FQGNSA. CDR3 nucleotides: TGTGCCAGCACCAAATTCAGGGAAGCAAGAAGTGAGCAGTTCTTC. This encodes CASTKFREARSEQFF.